Below, 10 T cell receptor beta chains from the same sample are listed, as sequenced in a study of T cell clonotyping in hematopoietic cell transplantation. The assay was immunoSEQ multiplex PCR, and TCRdb's table has in-frame clones only and misses some. The data hold about 41,000 clones, with about 85% observed a single time. Time point: recipient sample about 28 days before transplant, after cytoreduction. Specimen: peripheral blood mononuclear cells, collected before stem cell transplant. These receptors originate from a man aged 55-75 years with acute myeloid leukemia. Some clones in this sample may be carry-over from other donors' samples.

The chain recombines TRBV19 with TRBJ2-5; D is tentatively TRBD1 or TRBD2 (6 bases each). The germline V and J ends were trimmed by 5 bases and 1 base, with 11 bases remaining between them. Germline CDR1 is LNHDA and CDR2 is SQIVND (reference sequence). The CDR3 is 14 residues long. The CDR3 DNA reads as TGTGCCAGTAGTCACCGGGGGCTCCAAGAGACCCAGTACTTC. As protein: CASSHRGLQETQYF.

This chain links TRBV2 with TRBJ2-2; 10 positions match TRBD2. CDR1 SNHLY and CDR2 FYNNEI come from the germline V gene. This CDR3 region has 16 residues. V shed 1 base and J 7 bases; nucleotides not matched to a gene: 6. CDR3 amino acids: CASSEDQRGGSGELFF. The CDR3 region has the DNA TGTGCCAGCAGTGAAGACCAGCGGGGGGGGAGCGGGGAGCTGTTTTTT.

The rearrangement joins TRBV25-1 to TRBJ1-2; TRBD1 agrees at 8 bases. The CDR3 is made up of 15 amino acids. Germline V gene sequence: CDR1 MGHDK, CDR2 SYGVNS. Trimming at V came to 4 bases and at J to 8 bases, leaving 12 bases not matched to a gene. The CDR3 here is CASSVQSTGVEGYTF. The CDR3 DNA follows: TGTGCCAGCAGTGTACAATCGACAGGGGTAGAGGGCTACACCTTC.

The chain employs TRBV5-4 and TRBJ2-7, with a tentative D call TRBD1 (5 bases). The germline V gene encodes CDR1 SGHNT and CDR2 YYREEE (reference sequence). CDR3 size: 16 residues. Trimming pared 0 bases from V and 3 bases from J, leaving 16 bases between. The CDR3 DNA reads as TGTGCCAGCAGCTTGGGGGCAGGGCCTTCTCTCTACGAGCAGTACTTC. This codes for CASSLGAGPSLYEQYF.

This chain joins TRBV6-5 and TRBJ1-4, with 9 bases lining up with TRBD1. Trimming removed 4 bases from V and 8 bases from J; junction bases left unmatched: 8. There are 15 residues in the CDR3. Germline CDR1 and CDR2: MNHEY and SVGAGI. The CDR3 DNA is TGTGCCAGCAGTTCCCGGGACAGGGATGGGGAAAAACTGTTTTTT. Amino acid sequence: CASSSRDRDGEKLFF.

The chain recombines TRBV5-1 with TRBJ1-1; no clear D gene. V was pared by 3 bases and J by 0 bases, with 6 bases between. Per the germline V gene, CDR1 is SGHRS and CDR2 is YFSETQ. CDR3 length equals 13 residues. The CDR3 protein is CASSWQMNTEAFF. As DNA, the CDR3 is TGCGCCAGCAGCTGGCAAATGAACACTGAAGCTTTCTTT.

The chain uses TRBV13 and TRBJ2-2; tentative D call: TRBD1 (5 bases). Trimming took off 4 bases at V and 6 bases at J, with 21 bases between the two ends. The CDR3 length is 17 residues. CDR1 and CDR2 (germline): PRHDT, FYEKMQ (reference sequence). The CDR3 loop is CASSSPQGFVIPGELFF. Here the CDR3 DNA reads TGTGCCAGCAGCTCCCCCCAGGGTTTCGTCATCCCCGGGGAGCTGTTTTTT. Full variable domain (remainder filled in from reference TRBV13 and TRBJ2-2): AAGVIQSPRHLIKEKRETATLKCYPIPRHDTVYWYQQGPGQDPQFLISFYEKMQSDKGSIPDRFSAQQFSDYHSELNMSSLELGDSALYFCASSSPQGFVIPGELFFGEGSRLTVL.

The V call is TRBV27, the J call TRBJ2-1; D not resolved. This CDR3 is 14 amino acids long. Germline-derived CDR1 and CDR2 are MNHEY and SMNVEV (reference sequence). V lost 4 bases, J lost 3 bases, and 10 bases lay in between. The CDR3 bases are TGTGCCAGCAGTTACTCGAGGAGCTACAATGAGCAGTTCTTC. It codes for CASSYSRSYNEQFF.

The chain is built from TRBV6-1 and TRBJ1-1; D is undetermined. Germline V gene data show CDR1 as MNHNS and CDR2 as SASEGT. The ends were cut back, 6 bases at V and 6 bases at J, with 8 bases in the middle. The CDR3 is 11 residues long. The CDR3 bases are TGTGCCAGCAGAATACAGCCTGAAGCTTTCTTT. Its translation: CASRIQPEAFF.

This clone has only a few counts. The chain employs TRBV4-1 and TRBJ2-7; D is uncertain. Germline V gives CDR1 MGHRA, CDR2 YSYEKL. The CDR3 extends over 13 amino acids. Trimming pared 2 bases from V and 1 base from J, leaving 6 bases between. This chain's CDR3 is CASSQMTSYEQYF. The CDR3 DNA reads as TGCGCCAGCAGCCAAATGACTTCCTACGAGCAGTACTTC.